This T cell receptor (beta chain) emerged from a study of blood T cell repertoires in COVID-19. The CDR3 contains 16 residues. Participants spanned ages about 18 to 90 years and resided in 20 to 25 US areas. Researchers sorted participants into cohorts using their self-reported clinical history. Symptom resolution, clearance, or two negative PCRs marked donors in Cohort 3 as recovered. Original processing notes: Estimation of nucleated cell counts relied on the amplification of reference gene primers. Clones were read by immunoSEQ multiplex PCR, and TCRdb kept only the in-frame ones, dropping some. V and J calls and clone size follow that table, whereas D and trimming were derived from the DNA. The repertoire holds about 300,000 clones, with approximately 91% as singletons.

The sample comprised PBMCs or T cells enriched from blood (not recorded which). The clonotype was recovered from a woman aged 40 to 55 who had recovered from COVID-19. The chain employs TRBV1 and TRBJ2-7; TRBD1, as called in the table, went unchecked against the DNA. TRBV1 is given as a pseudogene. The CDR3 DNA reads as TGCACCAGCAGCCGTGGCAGGGGAGAAGTCGGAAGCGAGCAGTACTTC. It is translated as CTSSRGRGEVGSEQYF.